This T cell receptor beta chain came from a study of read filtering for tumor transcriptome and immune sequencing. This clonotype was counted many times. The germline V gene encodes CDR1 SGHDN and CDR2 FVKESK. The CDR3 extends over 13 amino acids. The ends were cut back, 1 base at V and 0 bases at J, with 3 bases in the middle. This library used roughly 400 ng RNA and molecular barcoded adaptors spanning alpha/delta and beta/gamma chains. Each CDR3 protein gets one entry after TCRdb re-called the reads with MiXCR. The data contain about 86,000 distinct CDR3 sequences, around 12% of them singletons. This clonotype originated in a donor at least 40 years old with multiple myeloma. The sequenced sample was a population of CD138-negative cells sorted from bone marrow. The chain joins TRBV14 to TRBJ1-1; D gene ambiguous. For the CDR3, the DNA is TGTGCCAGCAGCCAAGTGATGAACACTGAAGCTTTCTTT. As protein: CASSQVMNTEAFF.